This T cell receptor (beta chain) is from a study of blood T cell repertoires in COVID-19. Using immunoSEQ multiplex PCR, the repertoire was profiled, and TCRdb retains in-frame clones only, with some absent. This sample carries more than 200,000 clones, approximately 90% of them seen once, and the ten largest clones take roughly 6.7%. The CDR3 is 13 amino acids. The ends were cut back, 5 bases at V and 7 bases at J, with 13 bases in the middle. In germline, CDR1 is SGHNT, CDR2 YYREEE (reference sequence). This TCR was recovered from a woman aged 25 to 39 with COVID-19, enrolled during active disease. Sequencing was done on a sample of peripheral blood. The chain has TRBV5-4 and TRBJ2-1, with TRBD2 as a possible D gene (5 bases). The CDR3, as DNA: TGTGCCAGCAGTTCGGCCCGGGGAAATGAGCAGTTCTTC. This codes for CASSSARGNEQFF.